This TCR beta chain was captured in a study of blood T cell repertoires in COVID-19. Whole-study context: Specimens from acute and convalescent COVID-19 originated in the United States, Italy and Spain. PBMCs, B-cell-depleted T cells, or T cells were the source of the cDNA or gDNA that made up the material.

The table lists this clone with a few counts. The CDR3 contains 14 residues. In germline, CDR1 is SGHRS, CDR2 YFSETQ. V was clipped by 5 bases and J by 6 bases; unmatched bases: 5. In the original processing: Reference gene primer amplification gave nucleated cell count estimates. Profiling relied on immunoSEQ multiplex PCR, and the TCRdb table lists in-frame clones only, not all of them. V, J and clone size were drawn from that table, and D and trimming were deduced from the DNA. The repertoire holds roughly 290,000 clones, with approximately 86% as singletons. The sequence came from a woman aged 50 to 65 with active or convalescent COVID-19. The specimen was peripheral blood. The V gene is TRBV5-1, the J gene TRBJ1-2; 12 nucleotides agree with TRBD1. The CDR3 loop reads CASSSGTGGNGYTF. CDR3 in DNA: TGCGCCAGCAGTTCCGGGACAGGGGGCAATGGCTACACCTTC.